This T cell receptor beta chain stems from a study of neurological immune-mediated disorders. Whole-study findings and limits: Across subjects, expanded clones had no CDR3 amino acid sequences in common, pointing to private repertoires in all groups.

Trimming cost V 4 bases and J 5 bases, with 12 bases left between them. The CDR3 contains 14 residues. This clonotype occurred many times. Its antigen is not identified. Each CDR3 protein gets one entry after TCRdb re-called the 5' RACE reads with MiXCR. The table has 75,000 to 90,000 distinct CDR3 sequences, about 9.4% seen once. Unsorted libraries were prepared from 2 million PBMCs held at -80 C. The source is a man aged 40-50 years in good health. Sequenced input: PBMCs. The J gene is TRBJ1-5, the V gene TRBV12-3 or TRBV12-4; a weak D match, TRBD1 (5 bases). CDR3 DNA sequence: TGTGCCAGCAGTTCTTGGAGGGGCGATCAGCCCCAGCATTTT. Its translation: CASSSWRGDQPQHF.